A selection of T cell receptor beta chains follows, all from one sample in a study of monozygotic twins with inflammatory bowel disease. TCRdb reprocessed the 5' RACE reads, keeping one entry per CDR3 protein, no DNA. The sample table includes some 210,000 distinct CDR3 sequences. Sequenced: blood. The receptors derive from a human donor with ulcerative colitis or Crohn's disease, or a healthy co-twin of an affected twin (not recorded which). Each CDR3 is given with its conserved first and last residue. The order of the fields is V gene, J gene, CDR3 protein.

TRBV5-1	TRBJ1-1	CASSFGTGGNTEAFF
TRBV7-8	TRBJ2-3	CASSLYNYLSGQDTDTQYF
TRBV5-1	TRBJ1-1	CASFEGRGHTEAFF
TRBV20-1	TRBJ1-4	CSALTGKTNEKLFF
TRBV7-2	TRBJ1-6	CASSLERGYNSPLHF
TRBV6-5	TRBJ2-3	CASSYGSVSTDTQYF
TRBV2	TRBJ2-1	CASSEALRLAKNEQFF
TRBV7-2	TRBJ2-2	CASSLAYSGVTGELFF
TRBV3-1	TRBJ1-6	CASSQGGANSPLHF
TRBV29-1	TRBJ2-1	CSVVIGAGGTIGSYNEQFF
TRBV7-6	TRBJ2-7	CASSNTGTGDNEQYF
TRBV5-1	TRBJ2-3	CASSGGQDADTQYF
TRBV19	TRBJ2-5	CASSRGRAETQYF
TRBV18	TRBJ2-4	CASSETQGGNMQYF
TRBV24-1	TRBJ2-2	CATSDSGTPNTGELFF
TRBV4-2	TRBJ2-5	CASSRTGTQETQYF
TRBV3-1	TRBJ2-3	CASSHVADTQYF
TRBV3-1	TRBJ2-3	CASSQADTQYF
TRBV10-1	TRBJ2-3	CASSESNTDTQYF
TRBV20-1	TRBJ2-3	CSALAISGGATDTQYF
TRBV20-1	TRBJ1-1	CRGTTRAEAFF
TRBV5-1	TRBJ2-2	CASSLLAIEVRELFF
TRBV10-2	TRBJ1-1	CASSQTNTEAFF
TRBV5-5	TRBJ2-5	CASSLVSGYKGETQYF
TRBV7-2	TRBJ2-3	CASSSDRTDTQYF
TRBV7-9	TRBJ2-1	CASSLEPSYNEQFF
TRBV3-1	TRBJ2-5	CASSQVSGIPSETQYF
TRBV7-6	TRBJ2-2	CASSLGQVRNTGELFF
TRBV27	TRBJ2-7	CASSPRLGQSIYEQYF
TRBV20-1	TRBJ2-1	CSARAPGTGRSNEQFF
TRBV11-2	TRBJ2-2	CASRSLLTGELFF
TRBV18	TRBJ1-1	CASSPRAQNTEAFF
TRBV5-6	TRBJ1-1	CASSLQGQGAEYTEAFF
TRBV5-1	TRBJ2-1	CASSPRTSGNNEQFF
TRBV5-1	TRBJ1-2	CASRRQGADGYTF
TRBV5-1	TRBJ1-5	CASSLDGHRSGGNSNQPQHF
TRBV19	TRBJ1-1	CASSTRQGEAFF
TRBV27	TRBJ2-7	CASSLGTDIYEQYF
TRBV14	TRBJ1-2	CASSLNQGDYGYTF
TRBV10-3	TRBJ1-2	CAIGTGEDPLYGYTF
TRBV7-9	TRBJ1-1	CASSYQTGTEAFF
TRBV12-3/TRBV12-4	TRBJ1-5	CASSASGALGYQPQHF
TRBV20-1	TRBJ2-1	CSARDWVGGGNEQFF
TRBV7-8	TRBJ2-7	CASSLVSYEQYF
TRBV3-1	TRBJ1-2	CASSQEGSYGYTF
TRBV7-9	TRBJ1-5	CASSYGTGDNQPQHF
TRBV2	TRBJ2-5	CASGSQGYAQETQYF
TRBV7-9	TRBJ2-1	CASSSRTSGGGNEQFF
TRBV11-2	TRBJ2-7	CASSETDRAYEQYF
TRBV4-2	TRBJ2-7	CASSPHRSEGREQYF
TRBV10-3	TRBJ2-7	CAISDPGGTYEQYF
TRBV12-3/TRBV12-4	TRBJ1-5	CASSFRQSNQPQHF
TRBV5-1	TRBJ1-1	CASSLVLGPNTEAFF
TRBV9	TRBJ1-5	CASSGGRGQPQHF
TRBV9	TRBJ2-3	CASSAGTSYTQYF
TRBV20-1	TRBJ1-2	CSARDGSGQGSRGYTF
TRBV29-1	TRBJ2-1	CSVPGFYNEQFF
TRBV12-3/TRBV12-4	TRBJ1-5	CASSLVAGVQPQHF